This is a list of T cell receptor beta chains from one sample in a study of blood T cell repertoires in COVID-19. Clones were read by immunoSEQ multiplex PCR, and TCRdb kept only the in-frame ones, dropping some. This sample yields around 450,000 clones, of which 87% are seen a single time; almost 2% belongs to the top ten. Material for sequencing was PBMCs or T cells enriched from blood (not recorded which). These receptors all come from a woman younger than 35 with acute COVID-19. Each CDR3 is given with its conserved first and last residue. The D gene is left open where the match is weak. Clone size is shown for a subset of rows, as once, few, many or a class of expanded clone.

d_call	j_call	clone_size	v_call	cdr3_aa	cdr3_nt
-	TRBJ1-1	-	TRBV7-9	CASSPQTGFNTEAFF	TGTGCCAGCAGCCCCCAGACGGGGTTCAACACTGAAGCTTTCTTT
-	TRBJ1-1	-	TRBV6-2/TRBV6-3	CASSYSRLRTLHAEAFF	TGTGCCAGCAGTTACTCGCGACTCCGAACCCTACACGCTGAAGCTTTCTTT
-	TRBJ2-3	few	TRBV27	CASSAATSTTQYF	TGTGCCAGCAGTGCCGCGACTAGTACTACGCAGTATTTT
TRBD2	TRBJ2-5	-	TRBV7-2	CASSLALGLAGQETQYF	TGTGCCAGCAGCTTAGCGCTAGGACTAGCGGGCCAAGAGACCCAGTACTTC
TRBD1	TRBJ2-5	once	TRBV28	CASSQTGGLQETQYF	TGTGCCAGCAGCCAGACAGGGGGCCTCCAAGAGACCCAGTACTTC
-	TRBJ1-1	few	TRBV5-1	CASSPGGRHTEAFF	TGCGCCAGCAGCCCGGGGGGGAGACACACTGAAGCTTTCTTT
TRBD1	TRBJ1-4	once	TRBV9	CASSADGTALEKLFF	TGTGCCAGCAGCGCCGACGGGACAGCCCTGGAAAAACTGTTTTTT
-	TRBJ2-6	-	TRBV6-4	CASSAQNSGANVLTF	TGTGCCAGCAGTGCCCAGAACTCTGGGGCCAACGTCCTGACTTTC
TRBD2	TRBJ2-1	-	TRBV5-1	CASSPRTRDNEQFF	TGCGCCAGCAGCCCCCGGACTAGGGACAATGAGCAGTTCTTC
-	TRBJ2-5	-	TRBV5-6	CASSLQETQYF	TGTGCCAGCAGCTTGCAGGAGACCCAGTACTTC
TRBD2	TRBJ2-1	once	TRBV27	CASSSTTSGRYNEQFF	TGTGCCAGCAGTTCAACGACTAGCGGGAGGTACAATGAGCAGTTCTTC
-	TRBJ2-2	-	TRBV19	CASLRQEYTGELFF	TGTGCCAGTCTCAGACAGGAGTACACCGGGGAGCTGTTTTTT
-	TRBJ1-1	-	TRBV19	CASSTWGGTEAFF	TGTGCCAGTAGTACTTGGGGGGGCACTGAAGCTTTCTTT
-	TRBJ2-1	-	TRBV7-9	CASSLGAGDEQFF	TGTGCCAGCAGCTTAGGGGCAGGGGACGAGCAGTTCTTC
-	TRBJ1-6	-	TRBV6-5	CASSYTRGDSPLHF	TGTGCCAGCAGTTATACACGTGGAGATTCACCCCTCCACTTT
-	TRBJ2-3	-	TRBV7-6	CASSLAWGGLEDTQYF	TGTGCCAGCAGCTTAGCGTGGGGGGGGCTGGAGGATACGCAGTATTTT
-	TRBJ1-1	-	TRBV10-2	CASSEQGYRAFF	TGCGCCAGCAGTGAACAGGGTTACAGAGCTTTCTTT
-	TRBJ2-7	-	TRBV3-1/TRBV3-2	CASSQFSGYEQYF	TGTGCCAGCAGCCAATTTTCGGGCTACGAGCAGTACTTC